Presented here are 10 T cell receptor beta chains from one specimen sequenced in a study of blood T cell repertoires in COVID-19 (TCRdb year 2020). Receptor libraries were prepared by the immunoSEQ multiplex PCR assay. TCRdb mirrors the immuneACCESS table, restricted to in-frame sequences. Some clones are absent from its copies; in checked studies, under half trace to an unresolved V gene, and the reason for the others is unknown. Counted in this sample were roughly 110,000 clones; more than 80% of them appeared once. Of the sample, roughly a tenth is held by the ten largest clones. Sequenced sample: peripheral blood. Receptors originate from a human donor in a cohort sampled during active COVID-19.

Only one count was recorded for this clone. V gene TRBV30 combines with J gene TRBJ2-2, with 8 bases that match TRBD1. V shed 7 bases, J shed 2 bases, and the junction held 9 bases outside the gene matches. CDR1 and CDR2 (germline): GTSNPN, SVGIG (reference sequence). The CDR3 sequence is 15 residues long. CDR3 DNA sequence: TGTGCCTCGGACATCTCAGGGGGCAACACCGGGGAGCTGTTTTTT. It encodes CASDISGGNTGELFF.

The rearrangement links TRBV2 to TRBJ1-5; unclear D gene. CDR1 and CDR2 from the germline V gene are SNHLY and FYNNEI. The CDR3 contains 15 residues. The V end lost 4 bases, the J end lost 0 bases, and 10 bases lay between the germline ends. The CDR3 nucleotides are TGTGCCAGCAGTGGTGAGGGAACTAGCAATCAGCCCCAGCATTTT. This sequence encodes CASSGEGTSNQPQHF.

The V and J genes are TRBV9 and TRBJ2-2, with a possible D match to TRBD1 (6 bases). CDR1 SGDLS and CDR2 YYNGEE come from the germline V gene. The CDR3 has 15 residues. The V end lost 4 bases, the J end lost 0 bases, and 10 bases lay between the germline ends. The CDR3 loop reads CASSKDSSNTGELFF. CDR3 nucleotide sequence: TGTGCCAGCAGCAAGGACAGTTCGAACACCGGGGAGCTGTTTTTT.

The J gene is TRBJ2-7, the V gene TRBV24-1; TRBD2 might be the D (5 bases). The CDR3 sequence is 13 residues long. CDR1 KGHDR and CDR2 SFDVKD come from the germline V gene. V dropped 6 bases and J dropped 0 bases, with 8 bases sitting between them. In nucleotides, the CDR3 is TGTGCCACCAGTCAAGGGAGCTCCTACGAGCAGTACTTC. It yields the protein CATSQGSSYEQYF.

The CDR3 here is CASSSPRAGETQYF. DNA of the CDR3: TGTGCCAGCAGCTCACCCAGGGCGGGGGAGACCCAGTACTTC. The chain joins TRBV28 to TRBJ2-5; tentatively, D is TRBD2 (6 bases). Looked up from germline, CDR1 is MDHEN and CDR2 is SYDVKM. This CDR3 region has 14 residues. Trimming removed 6 bases from V and 5 bases from J, with 16 bases in between.

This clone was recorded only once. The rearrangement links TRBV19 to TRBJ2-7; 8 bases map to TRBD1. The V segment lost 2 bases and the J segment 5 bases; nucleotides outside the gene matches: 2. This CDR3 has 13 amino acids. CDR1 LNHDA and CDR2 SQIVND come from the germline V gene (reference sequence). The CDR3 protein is CASSIQQGDEQYF. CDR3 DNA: TGTGCCAGTAGTATACAACAGGGGGACGAGCAGTACTTC.

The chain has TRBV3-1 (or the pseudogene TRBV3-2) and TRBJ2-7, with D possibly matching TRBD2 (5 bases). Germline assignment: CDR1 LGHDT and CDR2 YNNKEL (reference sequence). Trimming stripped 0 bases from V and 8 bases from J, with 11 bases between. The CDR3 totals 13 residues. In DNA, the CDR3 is TGTGCCAGCAGCCAAGATCTTTGGAGGAAGCAGTACTTC. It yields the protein CASSQDLWRKQYF.

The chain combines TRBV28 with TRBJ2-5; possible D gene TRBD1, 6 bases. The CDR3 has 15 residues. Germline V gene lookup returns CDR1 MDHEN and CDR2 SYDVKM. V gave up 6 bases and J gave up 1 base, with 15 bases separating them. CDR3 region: CASREDSGFQETQYF. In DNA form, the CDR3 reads TGTGCCAGCAGAGAGGACAGCGGTTTCCAAGAGACCCAGTACTTC.

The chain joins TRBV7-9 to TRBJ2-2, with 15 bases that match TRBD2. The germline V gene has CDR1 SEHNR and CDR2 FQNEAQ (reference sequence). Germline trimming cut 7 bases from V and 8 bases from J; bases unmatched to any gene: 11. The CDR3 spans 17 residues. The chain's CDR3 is CASNRGLAGGGPGELFF. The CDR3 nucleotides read TGTGCCAGCAACCGAGGACTAGCGGGAGGGGGCCCGGGGGAGCTGTTTTTT.

The CDR3 protein is CASSLRQGAQEAFF. The CDR3 DNA follows: TGTGCCAGCAGCTTGCGACAGGGCGCACAAGAAGCTTTCTTT. The chain recombines TRBV3-1 (or the pseudogene TRBV3-2) with TRBJ1-1; 7 bases are shared with TRBD1. Per the germline V gene, CDR1 is LGHDT and CDR2 is YNNKEL (reference sequence). Losses at the gene ends were 5 bases for V and 8 bases for J; bases not matched to a gene: 11. This CDR3 contains 14 residues.